This is a list of T cell receptor beta chains from one sample in a study of CD8+ T cells in alopecia areata. Only in-frame clones appear in the TCRdb table, and some are missing; sequencing was by immunoSEQ multiplex PCR. The sample includes under 65,000 clones, roughly 47% of them seen just once. Sequencing used NKG2D-low CD8+ T cells sorted from blood. The origin of the receptors is a human donor with alopecia areata. The CDR3 runs from the conserved cysteine through the conserved F or W. A D gene is named only where the DNA matches it firmly. Expanded clones are given a class, and other clones once, few, many or no size at all.

v_gene	d_gene	j_gene	abundance	CDR3aa	CDR3nt
TRBV13	TRBD1	TRBJ1-1	.	CASSAWTGGSPEAFF	TGTGCCAGCAGCGCATGGACAGGGGGTTCGCCTGAAGCTTTCTTT
TRBV7-8	.	TRBJ2-3	.	CASSLAGPTDTQYF	TGTGCCAGCAGCTTAGCGGGGCCCACAGATACGCAGTATTTT
TRBV7-9	TRBD2	TRBJ2-3	few	CASSSLIKRDTDTQYF	TGTGCCAGCAGCTCCCTAATTAAGCGGGACACAGATACGCAGTATTTT
TRBV5-1	.	TRBJ2-7	.	CASSPKSGREQYF	TGCGCCAGCAGCCCCAAGAGTGGTCGCGAGCAGTACTTC
TRBV29-1	TRBD1	TRBJ1-5	few	CSVKDRGNQPQHF	TGCAGCGTTAAGGACAGGGGAAATCAGCCCCAGCATTTT
TRBV15	.	TRBJ2-3	.	CATSRVAEATDTQYF	TGTGCCACCAGCAGAGTGGCGGAGGCTACAGATACGCAGTATTTT
TRBV29-1	.	TRBJ1-4	.	CSVEDRGETNEKLFF	TGCAGCGTTGAAGATCGGGGAGAGACAAATGAAAAACTGTTTTTT
TRBV7-9	.	TRBJ2-2	few	CASSRGELFF	TGTGCCAGCAGTCGCGGGGAGCTGTTTTTT
TRBV29-1	.	TRBJ1-2	.	CSVDLRGGGYGYTF	TGCAGCGTTGATTTGCGGGGGGGAGGCTATGGCTACACCTTC
TRBV7-9	.	TRBJ2-1	few	CASSLSAGDRDEQFF	TGTGCCAGCAGCTTATCAGCGGGGGACAGGGACGAGCAGTTCTTC
TRBV9	.	TRBJ2-7	.	CASSQAGSGEQYF	TGTGCCAGCAGCCAGGCGGGTTCCGGCGAGCAGTACTTC
TRBV4-3	.	TRBJ2-3	.	CASSQALGNTQYF	TGCGCCAGCAGCCAAGCCCTCGGAAATACGCAGTATTTT
TRBV2	.	TRBJ2-2	.	CASTDRANTGELFF	TGTGCCAGCACGGACAGAGCGAACACCGGGGAGCTGTTTTTT
TRBV29-1	.	TRBJ2-7	few	CSAEDSPYEQYF	TGCAGCGCCGAGGACAGTCCCTACGAGCAGTACTTC
TRBV7-9	.	TRBJ2-7	.	CASSSSGTPFYEQYF	TGTGCCAGCAGCTCCTCCGGTACCCCATTCTACGAGCAGTACTTC
TRBV29-1	.	TRBJ1-1	.	CSSRRENTEAFF	TGCAGCTCCAGACGGGAGAACACTGAAGCTTTCTTT
TRBV29-1	.	TRBJ1-2	.	CSVETQGNYGYTF	TGCAGCGTTGAAACCCAGGGTAACTATGGCTACACCTTC
TRBV4-3	.	TRBJ1-5	.	CASSHLGRGVHQPQHF	TGCGCCAGCAGCCATTTGGGGCGAGGAGTTCATCAGCCCCAGCATTTT
TRBV28	.	TRBJ2-5	.	CASMARGGRETQYF	TGTGCCAGCATGGCGCGGGGCGGTCGGGAGACCCAGTACTTC
TRBV29-1	.	TRBJ1-1	.	CSARGSVNTEAFF	TGCAGCGCTAGGGGTTCGGTGAACACTGAAGCTTTCTTT
TRBV29-1	.	TRBJ2-7	once	CSVGDILEQYF	TGCAGCGTTGGTGACATTCTCGAGCAGTACTTC
TRBV29-1	TRBD1	TRBJ1-1	few	CSVDTGELNTEAFF	TGCAGCGTTGATACAGGGGAACTGAACACTGAAGCTTTCTTT
TRBV30	.	TRBJ2-7	.	CACLQTGTPSSYEQYF	TGTGCCTGCCTCCAAACCGGGACGCCGAGCTCCTACGAGCAGTACTTC
TRBV2	.	TRBJ2-2	.	CASTGSTGELFF	TGTGCCAGTACCGGGTCCACCGGGGAGCTGTTTTTT
TRBV4-1	.	TRBJ2-7	.	CASSVSPGIMGEQYF	TGCGCCAGCAGCGTCAGCCCCGGGATTATGGGGGAGCAGTACTTC
TRBV5-6	.	TRBJ2-7	.	CASSFATEQYF	TGTGCCAGCAGCTTCGCGACCGAGCAGTACTTC
TRBV19	.	TRBJ1-2	few	CASSIGAPGGYTF	TGTGCCAGTAGTATTGGAGCCCCAGGTGGCTACACCTTC
TRBV29-1	.	TRBJ2-2	few	CSVLGPGELFF	TGCAGCGTTCTGGGGCCCGGGGAGCTGTTTTTT
TRBV11-3	.	TRBJ2-7	.	CASGGPTYEQYF	TGTGCCAGCGGGGGACCGACCTACGAGCAGTACTTC
TRBV2	TRBD2	TRBJ2-5	few	CASSEASGSLETQYF	TGTGCCAGCAGTGAGGCTAGCGGGAGTCTCGAGACCCAGTACTTC
TRBV29-1	.	TRBJ2-1	few	CSANPDGYNEQFF	TGCAGCGCCAACCCGGACGGCTACAATGAGCAGTTCTTC
TRBV30	.	TRBJ2-7	.	CAFMRSYEQYF	TGTGCCTTTATGAGGTCCTACGAGCAGTACTTC
TRBV4-1	.	TRBJ1-1	.	CASSQAGHTEAFF	TGCGCCAGCAGCCAAGCAGGGCACACTGAAGCTTTCTTT
TRBV7-2	.	TRBJ1-2	.	CASSTRSEGPSYGYTF	TGTGCCAGCAGCACTAGGTCTGAAGGACCCTCCTATGGCTACACCTTC
TRBV30	TRBD1	TRBJ2-1	.	CASDRAGNEQFF	TGTGCCTCGGACAGGGCGGGCAATGAGCAGTTCTTC
TRBV7-9	TRBD2	TRBJ2-5	.	CASSYSGGEETQYF	TGTGCCAGCAGTTATAGCGGGGGGGAAGAGACCCAGTACTTC
TRBV7-9	TRBD2	TRBJ2-1	.	CASSQTSGATYNEQFF	TGTGCCAGCAGCCAGACTAGCGGGGCGACCTACAATGAGCAGTTCTTC
TRBV18	.	TRBJ2-7	.	CASSGRVYEQYF	TGTGCCAGCTCAGGCAGGGTGTACGAGCAGTACTTC
TRBV2	TRBD1	TRBJ2-2	.	CASSESMTGTGELFF	TGTGCCAGCAGTGAGTCTATGACAGGGACCGGGGAGCTGTTTTTT
TRBV7-3	TRBD2	TRBJ2-1	.	CASSFWTSGPYNEQFF	TGTGCCAGCAGCTTTTGGACTAGCGGACCCTACAATGAGCAGTTCTTC
TRBV2	.	TRBJ2-7	.	CARGPSSYEQYF	TGTGCCAGGGGCCCGAGCTCCTACGAGCAGTACTTC
TRBV7-6	TRBD2	TRBJ2-2	.	CASSSLAGLNTGELFF	TGTGCCAGCAGCTCCCTAGCGGGACTGAACACCGGGGAGCTGTTTTTT
TRBV27	TRBD1	TRBJ1-5	.	CASSLTLTGANQPQHF	TGTGCCAGCAGTTTGACGTTGACAGGGGCCAATCAGCCCCAGCATTTT
TRBV28	.	TRBJ2-7	.	CASSFGRQLAEQYF	TGTGCCAGCAGTTTCGGCAGGCAGTTGGCCGAGCAGTACTTC